What follows are 11 T cell receptor beta chains derived from one specimen sequenced in a study of T-cell reconstitution after alpha-beta-depleted transplantation in children. The TCRbeta library incorporated unique molecular identifiers. TCRdb reprocessed the PCR reads with MiXCR, giving one entry per CDR3 protein. The data show around 370,000 distinct CDR3 sequences, around a tenth seen once. The sequences come from PBMCs from the stem cell graft donor, collected from the stem cell graft. The receptors come from a human donor who donated a stem cell graft to a child with acute lymphoblastic leukemia.

This clonotype was seen only a few times. The J gene is TRBJ2-1, the V gene TRBV7-9; D uncertain. Trimming left V 1 base short and J 11 bases short, with 9 bases between. There are 12 residues in the CDR3. The germline V gene encodes CDR1 SEHNR and CDR2 FQNEAQ (reference sequence). The CDR3 bases are TGTGCCAGCAGCTTAGTACAACGGCAGCAGTTCTTC. This encodes CASSLVQRQQFF.

This clonotype was picked up a small number of times. The J gene is TRBJ2-7, the V gene TRBV25-1; D is possibly TRBD2 (5 bases). The CDR3 runs 15 residues. V gave up 4 bases and J gave up 1 base, with 14 bases separating them. Germline V gene sequence: CDR1 MGHDK, CDR2 SYGVNS. The CDR3: CASSGSGWDSYEQYF. DNA of the CDR3: TGTGCCAGCAGTGGGTCGGGGTGGGATTCCTACGAGCAGTACTTC.

This clonotype was counted a few times. The chain uses TRBV10-3 and TRBJ1-1; D is ambiguous. V was clipped by 3 bases and J by 0 bases, with 8 bases between them. Germline CDR1 ENHRY, CDR2 SYGVKD. This CDR3 spans 14 amino acids. The CDR3, as DNA: TGTGCCATCAGTGATGCAGGAATGAACACTGAAGCTTTCTTT. Translated, it gives CAISDAGMNTEAFF.

The rearrangement joins TRBV24-1 to TRBJ2-7, with 11 nucleotides matching TRBD1. Germline V gives CDR1 KGHDR, CDR2 SFDVKD. The V and J ends lost 4 bases and 3 bases, in that order; junction bases with no gene match: 7. CDR3 length: 16 residues. The CDR3 loop reads CATSDHGTGGVYEQYF. As DNA, the CDR3 is TGTGCCACCAGTGACCACGGGACAGGGGGAGTCTACGAGCAGTACTTC.

This clonotype was recorded many times. This chain links TRBV5-5 with TRBJ1-4; TRBD1 is a possible D gene (5 bases). V lost 4 bases, J lost 8 bases, and 18 bases lay in between. CDR1 and CDR2 (germline): SGHKS, YYEKEE (reference sequence). CDR3 length: 15 amino acids. Written as DNA, the CDR3 is TGTGCCAGCAGCCCAACTGGGGCAATTAACGAAAAACTGTTTTTT. It translates to CASSPTGAINEKLFF.

This clonotype was recorded at least ten times. In nucleotides, the CDR3 is TGTGCCAGCAGCGTTTTTAGCGGGAGAAGAACCGGGGAGCTGTTTTTT. As protein: CASSVFSGRRTGELFF. The chain links TRBV5-5 to TRBJ2-2, with 9 bases identical to TRBD2. Germline V gene lookup returns CDR1 SGHKS and CDR2 YYEKEE (reference sequence). The J segment lost 5 bases and the V segment lost 4 bases, leaving 9 bases of the junction unmatched. The CDR3 extends over 16 amino acids.

This clonotype was observed a handful of times. J is TRBJ1-6 and V is TRBV27; the D is unclear. The CDR3 extends over 13 amino acids. Germline V gives CDR1 MNHEY, CDR2 SMNVEV (reference sequence). V lost 2 bases and J lost 11, with 10 bases in between. CDR3 region: CASSLQHGTPLHF. CDR3 in DNA: TGTGCCAGCAGTTTACAGCACGGGACACCCCTCCACTTT.

The chain combines TRBV19 with TRBJ2-1, with 8 bases matching TRBD2. The CDR3 has 15 residues. The trim removed 7 bases at V and 5 bases at J, leaving 10 bases unmatched. Germline V CDR1 and CDR2: LNHDA, SQIVND (reference sequence). This chain's CDR3 is CASTTGTRRDNEQFF. In nucleotides, the CDR3 is TGTGCCAGTACCACCGGGACTAGAAGAGACAATGAGCAGTTCTTC.

This clonotype was detected many times. The rearrangement uses TRBV6-2 or TRBV6-3 and TRBJ2-6; TRBD1 aligns across 7 bases. V lost 5 bases to trimming and J lost 1 base; unmatched junction nucleotides: 2. There are 15 residues in the CDR3. In germline, CDR1 is MNHEY, CDR2 SVGEGT. CDR3 nucleotide sequence: TGTGCCAGCAGTAAGACAGGGTCTGGGGCCAACGTCCTGACTTTC. It is translated as CASSKTGSGANVLTF.

V and J are TRBV20-1 and TRBJ1-2; 8 bases line up with TRBD1. Germline assignment: CDR1 DFQATT and CDR2 SNEGSKA (reference sequence). Trimming took 2 bases from V and 4 from J; bases not matched to a gene: 3. This CDR3 is built from 13 residues. The CDR3 DNA follows: TGCAGTGCTAGATCGGACAGGGCCTATGGCTACACCTTC. Translation: CSARSDRAYGYTF.

This clonotype showed up just a few times. The gene calls are TRBV29-1 and TRBJ2-3; 10 nucleotides match TRBD2. The J segment lost 2 bases and the V segment lost 2 bases, leaving 19 bases of the junction unmatched. The CDR3 runs to 20 residues. In germline, CDR1 is SQVTM, CDR2 ANQGSEA. CDR3 nucleotides: TGCAGCGTTGAACTAGCGGGAGTTCCCCCCGCAGCCGCTTACACAGATACGCAGTATTTT. Translated: CSVELAGVPPAAAYTDTQYF.